Listed here are 29 T cell receptor beta chains from one sample, sequenced in a study of T cell responses to AZD1222 COVID-19 vaccine. The repertoire was sequenced with immunoSEQ multiplex PCR; TCRdb's copy has only in-frame clones and lacks some. This sample has roughly 120,000 clones, with about 90% found just once. The material was peripheral blood, obtained on day 0 of AZD1222 vaccination. All receptors come from an adult in good health.

The genes are TRBV6-5 and TRBJ2-7; TRBD1 aligns across 7 bases. The V gene's germline CDR1 is MNHEY and CDR2 SVGAGI. After removal of 6 bases from V and 0 bases from J, the junction contained 5 bases not matched to a gene. The CDR3 has 14 residues. The CDR3 region is CASSKTGTSYEQYF. CDR3 coding DNA: TGTGCCAGCAGCAAGACAGGGACCTCCTACGAGCAGTACTTC.

This chain joins TRBV30 and TRBJ1-2; no firm D call. The CDR3 covers 11 residues. V was shortened by 3 bases and J by 8 bases, with 10 bases between the two germline ends. Germline loops: CDR1 GTSNPN, CDR2 SVGIG (reference sequence). The CDR3: CAWSLRRGYTF. The CDR3 coding sequence is TGTGCCTGGAGCCTTAGGAGAGGCTACACCTTC.

The chain combines TRBV9 with TRBJ1-2, with TRBD1 matching 9 bases. The CDR3 is 18 residues long. The V gene's germline CDR1 is SGDLS and CDR2 YYNGEE. V lost 6 bases, J lost 1 base, and 16 bases stayed unmatched. The CDR3 sequence is CASTGRRGTGNLNYGYTF. Here the CDR3 DNA reads TGTGCCAGCACCGGAAGGCGCGGGACAGGGAACCTTAACTATGGCTACACCTTC.

In regard to this clone: Other DNA sequences within the sample encode an identical CDR3. The gene calls are TRBV18 and TRBJ2-7; D is unclear. Germline V gene lookup returns CDR1 KGHSH and CDR2 LQKENI. V was cut by 2 bases and J by 4 bases, with 3 bases left in between. The CDR3 covers 11 residues. CDR3 sequence: CASSPGYEQYF. CDR3 nucleotides: TGTGCCAGCTCACCAGGTTACGAGCAGTACTTC.

The chain combines TRBV9 with TRBJ2-2, with D possibly matching TRBD1 (5 bases). Germline V CDR1 and CDR2: SGDLS, YYNGEE. V lost 0 bases and J lost 8, with 11 bases in between. The CDR3 is 14 residues long. In DNA form, the CDR3 reads TGTGCCAGCAGCGTAGGGCAGGGTGTGGGGGAGCTGTTTTTT. Translation gives CASSVGQGVGELFF. The whole variable domain, filled in from reference TRBV9 and TRBJ2-2, reads DSGVTQTPKHLITATGQRVTLRCSPRSGDLSVYWYQQSLDQGLQFLIQYYNGEERAKGNILERFSAQQFPDLHSELNLSSLELGDSALYFCASSVGQGVGELFFGEGSRLTVL.

The chain combines TRBV30 with TRBJ1-1, with D possibly being TRBD1 (6 bases). The germline CDR1 and CDR2 sequences are GTSNPN and SVGIG (reference sequence). V lost 3 bases, J lost 1 base, and 9 bases lay in between. The CDR3 loop spans 13 amino acids. The CDR3 here is CAWSPQGNTEAFF. CDR3 nucleotide sequence: TGTGCCTGGAGCCCACAGGGGAACACTGAAGCTTTCTTT.

The rearrangement links TRBV9 to TRBJ2-3; 8 bases agree with TRBD2. V dropped 0 bases and J dropped 5; count of bases not matched to a gene: 8. The CDR3 has 16 residues. Per the germline V gene, CDR1 is SGDLS and CDR2 is YYNGEE. The CDR3 sequence: CASSVEAGDRQDTQYF. The CDR3 DNA sequence: TGTGCCAGCAGCGTAGAAGCGGGAGATCGACAAGATACGCAGTATTTT.

The rearrangement uses TRBV2 and TRBJ1-6; D unclear. CDR1 SNHLY and CDR2 FYNNEI come from the germline V gene. This CDR3 is built from 15 residues. V gave up 6 bases and J gave up 0 bases, with 9 bases separating them. Here the CDR3 reads CASRIGSSYNSPLHF. The CDR3 coding sequence is TGTGCCAGCAGAATCGGGAGCTCCTATAATTCACCCCTCCACTTT.

The gene calls are TRBV19 and TRBJ1-1; D is unresolved. Germline V gives CDR1 LNHDA, CDR2 SQIVND (reference sequence). The V gene lost 9 bases and the J gene lost 1 base, with 12 bases spanning the gap. The CDR3 has 13 amino acids. The CDR3, as DNA: TGTGCCAGCCTAGGACGGAGGAACACTGAAGCTTTCTTT. Its translation: CASLGRRNTEAFF.

In this sample, this clone turned up once. This chain joins TRBV29-1 and TRBJ2-7; the D is unclear. V dropped 4 bases and J dropped 4 bases, with 5 bases sitting between them. Germline V gene lookup returns CDR1 SQVTM and CDR2 ANQGSEA. The CDR3 spans 10 residues. The DNA for the CDR3 is TGCAGCGTTGTCGGTTACGAGCAGTACTTC. As protein: CSVVGYEQYF.

This chain links TRBV7-2 with TRBJ2-7; D possibly uses TRBD1 or TRBD2 (5 bases each). The CDR3 extends over 15 amino acids. V was pared by 3 bases and J by 3 bases, with 15 bases between. The germline V gene encodes CDR1 SGHTA and CDR2 FQGNSA. CDR3 amino acids: CASSLGDPTYYEQYF. CDR3 in DNA: TGTGCCAGCAGCTTGGGGGACCCTACCTACTACGAGCAGTACTTC.

This chain links TRBV7-2 with TRBJ2-7; D unclear. Germline CDR1 reads SGHTA; CDR2 reads FQGNSA. The V and J ends lost 5 bases and 1 base respectively, with 3 bases between them. The CDR3 totals 11 residues. The chain's CDR3 is CASSPSYEQYF. CDR3 DNA sequence: TGTGCCAGCAGCCCATCCTACGAGCAGTACTTC.

This rearrangement joins TRBV7-2 to TRBJ1-2, with D perhaps TRBD1 (6 bases). Trimming took 2 bases from V and 8 from J, leaving 6 bases between them. The CDR3 loop spans 11 amino acids. CDR1 is SGHTA, CDR2 FQGNSA, per germline. CDR3 DNA sequence: TGTGCCAGCAGCTTAAGGGGGGGCTACACCTTC. Protein sequence: CASSLRGGYTF.

The table lists this clone with a count of one. The chain has TRBV11-3 and TRBJ2-1; possibly TRBD2 for D (6 bases). The V end lost 5 bases, the J end lost 6 bases, and 20 bases lay between the germline ends. The CDR3 is 16 amino acids. CDR1 and CDR2 (germline): SGHNT, YENEEA. CDR3 amino acids: CASSLSYTYGGNEQFF. DNA for the CDR3: TGTGCCAGCAGCCTCTCCTACACATACGGGGGCAATGAGCAGTTCTTC.

The rearrangement links TRBV28 to TRBJ1-6, with D possibly matching TRBD1 (6 bases). Germline assignment: CDR1 MDHEN and CDR2 SYDVKM. Deletions cut 2 bases from V and 11 bases from J, with 10 bases between. This CDR3 contains 13 residues. CDR3 region: CASSLPGDAPLHF. In DNA, the CDR3 is TGTGCCAGCAGTTTACCAGGGGATGCACCCCTCCACTTT.

The chain carries TRBV6-5 and TRBJ1-5; the D is unclear. V was clipped by 6 bases and J by 0 bases, with 12 bases between them. The CDR3 contains 15 residues. Per the germline V gene, CDR1 is MNHEY and CDR2 is SVGAGI. The CDR3 DNA reads TGTGCCAGCAGCTTAGGGTTGTATAGCAATCAGCCCCAGCATTTT. The encoded protein is CASSLGLYSNQPQHF.

The V gene is TRBV19, the J gene TRBJ2-1; 10 bases line up with TRBD1. CDR3 length equals 17 residues. Unmatched junction bases numbered 14, after V lost 4 bases and J lost 8 bases. Per germline, CDR1 LNHDA and CDR2 SQIVND (reference sequence). The CDR3 DNA reads TGTGCCAGTAGTAGGCGACCTCCCGGGACAGGGGTTGATGAGCAGTTCTTC. It is translated as CASSRRPPGTGVDEQFF.

The chain uses TRBV3-1 (or the pseudogene TRBV3-2) and TRBJ2-2; perhaps D is TRBD1 or TRBD2 (5 bases each). Germline loops: CDR1 LGHDT, CDR2 YNNKEL (reference sequence). The CDR3 spans 14 residues. The V end lost 1 base, the J end lost 3 bases, and 6 bases lay between the germline ends. The CDR3, as DNA: TGTGCCAGCAGCCAAGGGGGGTACACCGGGGAGCTGTTTTTT. This codes for CASSQGGYTGELFF.

The gene calls are TRBV10-1 and TRBJ2-7; no clear D. V lost 2 bases and J lost 4, with 3 bases in between. Germline CDR1 is WNHNN and CDR2 is SYGVQD (reference sequence). The CDR3 length is 11 residues. CDR3 region: CASSEGYEQYF. The CDR3 DNA reads TGCGCCAGCAGTGAGGGATACGAGCAGTACTTC.

The rearrangement joins TRBV28 to TRBJ1-3; TRBD1 aligns across 8 bases. Looked up from germline, CDR1 is MDHEN and CDR2 is SYDVKM. The CDR3 extends over 18 amino acids. The trim removed 4 bases at V and 4 bases at J, leaving 15 bases unmatched. The CDR3 DNA is TGTGCCAGCAGTTCCATGACCCAGGGGGCGAAGTCAGGAAACACCATATATTTT. Amino acid sequence: CASSSMTQGAKSGNTIYF.

This sequence joins TRBV6-1 and TRBJ1-1; D is unresolved. The CDR3 contains 13 residues. Germline assignment: CDR1 MNHNS and CDR2 SASEGT. The germline V and J ends were trimmed by 0 bases and 3 bases, with 5 bases remaining between them. The CDR3: CASSEATDTEAFF. CDR3 sequence (DNA): TGTGCCAGCAGTGAAGCCACAGACACTGAAGCTTTCTTT.

This chain links TRBV7-8 with TRBJ1-4; D is unresolved. V lost 4 bases, J lost 8 bases, and 8 bases lay in between. Germline CDR1 is SGHVS and CDR2 is FQNEAQ. CDR3 length: 12 residues. The CDR3 region is CASSSEGEKLFF. The CDR3 nucleotides are TGTGCCAGCAGCTCCGAGGGCGAAAAACTGTTTTTT. Full variable domain (missing parts from reference TRBV7-8 and TRBJ1-4): GAGVSQSPRYKVAKRGQDVALRCDPISGHVSLFWYQQALGQGPEFLTYFQNEAQLDKSGLPSDRFFAERPEGSVSTLKIQRTQQEDSAVYLCASSSEGEKLFFGSGTQLSVL.

This clone was picked up one time. The sample has other DNA sequences that encode this CDR3 too. The chain recombines TRBV18 with TRBJ1-1, with 7 nucleotides matching TRBD1. V lost 4 bases, J lost 8 bases, and 7 bases stayed unmatched. Germline CDR1 KGHSH, CDR2 LQKENI. This CDR3 region has 13 residues. The CDR3 protein is CASSLGQVTEAFF. The CDR3 region has the DNA TGTGCCAGCTCACTCGGACAGGTGACGGAAGCTTTCTTT.

The chain is built from TRBV6-1 and TRBJ2-7; 7 bases align to TRBD1. CDR3 length: 14 amino acids. The trim removed 2 bases at V and 3 bases at J, leaving 4 bases unmatched. Germline V lookup: CDR1 MNHNS, CDR2 SASEGT. CDR3 sequence: CASSETGVLYEQYF. CDR3 bases: TGTGCCAGCAGTGAAACAGGGGTCCTCTACGAGCAGTACTTC.

The rearrangement uses TRBV7-8 and TRBJ2-2, with a tentative D call TRBD1 (5 bases). The CDR3 loop spans 14 amino acids. The V and J ends lost 6 bases and 5 bases respectively, with 13 bases between them. The germline V gene has CDR1 SGHVS and CDR2 FQNEAQ. The CDR3 DNA reads TGTGCCAGCAGATCCAGACAGACTACCGGGGAGCTGTTTTTT. Translated, it gives CASRSRQTTGELFF.

This clone was seen a few times. The chain links TRBV7-2 to TRBJ2-1, with D uncertain. The V end lost 2 bases, the J end lost 2 bases, and 10 bases lay between the germline ends. Germline values: CDR1 SGHTA, CDR2 FQGNSA. There are 15 residues in the CDR3. CDR3: CASSLQLSTYNEQFF. DNA for the CDR3: TGTGCCAGCAGCTTACAACTTAGCACCTACAATGAGCAGTTCTTC. The full variable domain, with the rest looked up from reference TRBV7-2 and TRBJ2-1, is GAGVSQSPSNKVTEKGKDVELRCDPISGHTALYWYRQSLGQGLEFLIYFQGNSAPDKSGLPSDRFSAERTGGSVSTLTIQRTQQEDSAVYLCASSLQLSTYNEQFFGPGTRLTVL.

The chain links TRBV7-9 to TRBJ2-7, with 8 bases aligning to TRBD1. This CDR3 has 13 residues. Germline CDR1 and CDR2: SEHNR and FQNEAQ (reference sequence). V trimming: 4 bases; J trimming: 5 bases; junction bases outside the gene matches: 4. The CDR3 protein is CASSSDRVNEQYF. The DNA of the CDR3 is TGTGCCAGCAGCTCGGACAGGGTGAACGAGCAGTACTTC.

This rearrangement joins TRBV5-8 to TRBJ2-3; D is ambiguous. V was shortened by 7 bases and J by 6 bases, with 15 bases between the two germline ends. Germline CDR1 and CDR2: SGHTS and YDEGEE. CDR3 length equals 13 residues. The chain's CDR3 is CASPRFLGDTQYF. The CDR3 nucleotides read TGTGCCAGCCCCAGGTTTCTCGGGGATACGCAGTATTTT.

The chain recombines TRBV7-9 with TRBJ2-7, with D perhaps TRBD1 (5 bases). V was pared by 4 bases and J by 0 bases, with 16 bases between. The CDR3 is 16 amino acids. Germline V CDR1 and CDR2: SEHNR, FQNEAQ (reference sequence). CDR3 amino acids: CASSSLGQKTSYEQYF. CDR3 sequence (DNA): TGTGCCAGCAGCTCCCTCGGACAAAAGACCTCCTACGAGCAGTACTTC.